This TCR beta chain emerged from a study of cytomegalovirus exposure and HLA in healthy donors. The CDR3 length is 16 residues. The V end was cut by 2 bases, the J end by 1 base, with 12 bases between. Germline assignment: CDR1 LGHNA and CDR2 YNFKEQ. Study-level findings and limits: Cytomegalovirus association was assigned to around 150 TCR beta chains. The tendency of first-cohort TCR clusters to co-occur in the 120 validation repertoires was identified by a subsequent analysis.

Only in-frame clones appear in the TCRdb table, and some are missing; sequencing was by immunoSEQ multiplex PCR. The sample has 190,000 or so clones, roughly 84% seen once. A word on this clone: Its cognate antigen is unknown.

Sequences were obtained from PBMCs. The gene calls are TRBV4-2 and TRBJ2-1, with D perhaps matching TRBD2 (5 bases). The receptor's source is a woman between 18 and 30 years old in good health and CMV-seropositive. The CDR3 protein is CASSQQTGISYNEQFF. In nucleotides, the CDR3 is TGTGCCAGCAGCCAACAGACCGGGATTTCCTACAATGAGCAGTTCTTC.